This TCR beta chain emerged from a study of beta chain features in type 1 diabetes. Study-level results: Shortening of TCRB CDR3s, moderate but significant, appeared in all four CD4+ subsets of Type 1 diabetes patients.

This clone turned up a few times. Its antigen is as yet unknown. All of the isolated RNA was reverse transcribed, so expressed TCRB transcripts were sequenced. The assay was immunoSEQ multiplex PCR, and TCRdb's table has in-frame clones only and misses some. The sample carries under 400,000 clones, about 12% recorded once. Central memory, naive, regulatory and stem cell-like memory CD4+ cells were sorted by CD45RO/CCR7/CD25/CD127/CD95/CD27. CDR1 and CDR2 (germline): SQVTM, ANQGSEA. After removal of 6 bases from V and 1 base from J, the junction contained 5 bases not matched to a gene. This CDR3 spans 13 amino acids.

This sequence joins TRBV29-1 and TRBJ1-1, with 7 bases identical to TRBD1. This TCR came from a woman aged 18-35 years with type 1 diabetes. Sequencing was done on a sample of naive CD4+ T cells from blood. The CDR3 sequence is CSVRTGGNTEAFF. In DNA, the CDR3 is TGCAGCGTCCGGACAGGAGGGAACACTGAAGCTTTCTTT.